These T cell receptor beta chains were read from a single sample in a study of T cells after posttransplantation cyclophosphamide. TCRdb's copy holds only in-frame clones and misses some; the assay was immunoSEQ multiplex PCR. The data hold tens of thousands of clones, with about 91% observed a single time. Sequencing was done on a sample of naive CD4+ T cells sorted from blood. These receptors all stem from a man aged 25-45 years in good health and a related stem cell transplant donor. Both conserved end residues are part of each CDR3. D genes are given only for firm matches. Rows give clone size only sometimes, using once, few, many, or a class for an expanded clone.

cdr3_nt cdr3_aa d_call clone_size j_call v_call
TGTGCCAGTAGTACCGGGACTAGCGGGTTCGAGCAGTACTTC CASSTGTSGFEQYF TRBD2 . TRBJ2-7 TRBV19
TGTGCCAGCAGTTCCTATTACGGGGAGAACACTGAAGCTTTCTTT CASSSYYGENTEAFF . . TRBJ1-1 TRBV27
TGCGCCAGCAGCTTGGGGCAGGGGCGGAACGAGCAGTACTTC CASSLGQGRNEQYF . . TRBJ2-7 TRBV5-1
TGTGCCAGCAGTTTAAGGAGGACAGGGGGGGACTCTGGGGCCAACGTCCTGACTTTC CASSLRRTGGDSGANVLTF TRBD1 . TRBJ2-6 TRBV27
TGTGCCAGCGCTACCAGGCATAGCAATCAGCCCCAGCATTTT CASATRHSNQPQHF . . TRBJ1-5 TRBV18
TGCGCCAGCAGCTTGGGCGCCGGGGAGTTCTTC CASSLGAGEFF . . TRBJ2-1 TRBV5-1
TGTGCCAGCAGTTTGACCAGCGGGGTTAGCTCCTACGAGCAGTACTTC CASSLTSGVSSYEQYF TRBD2 . TRBJ2-7 TRBV6-5
TGTGCCAGCAGCTTAATCCCGACGACAGGATGGGGCACTGAAGCTTTCTTT CASSLIPTTGWGTEAFF . . TRBJ1-1 TRBV7-8
TGTGCCAGCAGACCCTCCGCGTATACCTACGAGCAGTACTTC CASRPSAYTYEQYF . . TRBJ2-7 TRBV5-4
TGTGCCAGCAGTGAAGCATTATATGGGAGTCAGCCCCAGCATTTT CASSEALYGSQPQHF . . TRBJ1-5 TRBV2
TGTGCCAGCAGCTTGGATTATGAGGAAGCTTTCTTT CASSLDYEEAFF . . TRBJ1-1 TRBV5-6
TGTGCCAGCTCCGACTACTACAATGAGCAGTTCTTC CASSDYYNEQFF . once TRBJ2-1 TRBV6-5
TGTGCCAGCAGCAAACAGGGGGCTGGAGAGACCCAGTACTTC CASSKQGAGETQYF TRBD1 . TRBJ2-5 TRBV11-3
TGTGCCAGCAGCTTAGGGGCACCCCCCAGGACGCAGTATTTT CASSLGAPPRTQYF . . TRBJ2-3 TRBV7-2
TGTGCCAGCAGGGATAAACCGGGACAGGGGCGGTTTGGGGAGACCCAGTACTTC CASRDKPGQGRFGETQYF TRBD1 . TRBJ2-5 TRBV28
TGTGCCAGCAGCCAAGAACGACAGAACACCGGGGAGCTGTTTTTT CASSQERQNTGELFF . . TRBJ2-2 TRBV4-2
TGTGCCAGCAGTACGGGACAGGTCTACAATGAGCAGTTCTTC CASSTGQVYNEQFF TRBD1 . TRBJ2-1 TRBV6-5
TGTGCCAGCAGTACCGACAGGATCGGAACCGGGGAGCTGTTTTTT CASSTDRIGTGELFF . . TRBJ2-2 TRBV2
TGTGCCAGCAGCTCACCGGGACAGGGAGACTCTGGAAACACCATATATTTT CASSSPGQGDSGNTIYF TRBD1 . TRBJ1-3 TRBV5-4
TGTGCCAGCAGCCCGACAGTGAACACTGAAGCTTTCTTT CASSPTVNTEAFF . . TRBJ1-1 TRBV7-3
TGTGCCAGCAGCCCAGACAGGCTTAGCAATCAGCCCCAGCATTTT CASSPDRLSNQPQHF . . TRBJ1-5 TRBV2
TGTGCCAGTAGTATTGCCTCGGCCACAGTGCGGGAACTGTTTTTT CASSIASATVRELFF . once TRBJ1-4 TRBV19
TGCGCCAGCAGCCAAGAACGGGACACTGAAGCTTTCTTT CASSQERDTEAFF . . TRBJ1-1 TRBV4-1
TGTGCCAGCAGTTACGGGGGGGGGACCCAGTACTTC CASSYGGGTQYF TRBD2 . TRBJ2-5 TRBV6-6
TGTGCCAGCAGCTTAGGGGGACTCATCTCCTACAATGAGCAGTTCTTC CASSLGGLISYNEQFF . . TRBJ2-1 TRBV7-9
TGTGCCAGTACGTTTACAGGGGAAGGGTCCTACGAGCAGTACTTC CASTFTGEGSYEQYF TRBD1 . TRBJ2-7 TRBV19
TGCGCCAGTTCGAGGGGGGGAGGCACAGATACGCAGTATTTT CASSRGGGTDTQYF . . TRBJ2-3 TRBV5-1
TGCGCCAGCAGCCAAGGAGCCCTAGCGGGGGCAGGAGAGACCCAGTACTTC CASSQGALAGAGETQYF TRBD2 . TRBJ2-5 TRBV4-1
TGTGCCAGCAGCACGGGACTCGGAAATGAAAAACTGTTTTTT CASSTGLGNEKLFF . . TRBJ1-4 TRBV5-4
TGTGCCAGCAGCTTAGGCCCGGGACTAGCTTTATACGAGCAGTACTTC CASSLGPGLALYEQYF TRBD2 . TRBJ2-7 TRBV7-2
TGTGCCAGCAGCTTGGCCTTGGCCGTAAGAACCTACGAGCAGTACTTC CASSLALAVRTYEQYF . . TRBJ2-7 TRBV5-5
TGTGCCAGCAGCTTAGTTATCGGGGGAATCGAGCAGTACTTC CASSLVIGGIEQYF . . TRBJ2-7 TRBV7-8
TGTGCCAGCAGTTACCCATCTAGCGGGGGGGCCGGTGAGCAGTTCTTC CASSYPSSGGAGEQFF TRBD2 . TRBJ2-1 TRBV6-6
TGTGCCAGCAGGCCGAGAACTACGGATTCACCCCTCCACTTT CASRPRTTDSPLHF . . TRBJ1-6 TRBV2
TGTGCCAGCAGCTTCGACAGGGGCCCCTACGAGCAGTACTTC CASSFDRGPYEQYF TRBD1 . TRBJ2-7 TRBV5-6
TGTGCCAGCAGCTTACCGACTAGCGGGGGGGGCGAGACCCAGTACTTC CASSLPTSGGGETQYF TRBD2 . TRBJ2-5 TRBV7-2
TGTGCCAGCACTGAACAGGGGAGCTCCTACGAGCAGTACTTC CASTEQGSSYEQYF TRBD1 few TRBJ2-7 TRBV6-6